This T cell receptor (beta chain) was profiled in a study of blood T cell repertoires in COVID-19. Looking at the study overall: COVID-19 samples from acute and convalescent phases originated in the United States, Italy and Spain. Sample material is recorded as cDNA or gDNA derived from T cells, B-cell-depleted T cells, or PBMCs.

The CDR3 runs to 16 residues. Germline V gives CDR1 MNHEY, CDR2 SMNVEV (reference sequence). V was cut by 6 bases and J by 1 base, with 18 bases left in between. Under the authors' procedure: Estimated nucleated cell counts came from reference gene primer amplification. Some clones are missing from TCRdb's copy, which holds only in-frame ones; the method was immunoSEQ multiplex PCR. V and J calls and clone size are copied from that table; D and trimming were computed from the DNA. Of around 100,000 clones in the sample, more than 75% are singletons; the top ten hold around 3.3%. V gene TRBV27 combines with J gene TRBJ1-2; the D gene is possibly TRBD1 (6 bases). The sequence was obtained from a man aged 35 to 55 with acute or convalescent COVID-19. The sequenced sample was peripheral blood. CDR3 loop: CASSPSGTNYNYGYTF. CDR3 sequence (DNA): TGTGCCAGCAGCCCCAGCGGGACAAATTATAACTATGGCTACACCTTC.